Sequencing of this T cell receptor beta chain was carried out in a study of shared clonotypes between healthy human individuals. This table comes from immunoSEQ multiplex PCR, and its TCRdb copy is limited to in-frame clones, with some not included. The table records some 2,000,000 clones, over 85% of them present only once. Whole-study results and caveats: Tissues were not sampled, only blood, and their repertoires likely differ. Expectations were that clonotype sharing among donors would be affected by sequencing depth.

V shed 3 bases and J shed 5 bases, with 14 bases lying between them. The CDR3 spans 15 residues. CDR1 is SGHRS and CDR2 is YFSETQ in the germline V gene. About this clone itself: The target antigen is unknown.

The chain uses TRBV5-1 and TRBJ1-4; the D is unclear. Sequencing was performed on naive CD4+ T cells sorted from blood. The subset: CD45RA+ positively selected. The TCR was taken from a man younger than 35 in good health. The CDR3 loop is CASSSGGGLNEKLFF. In DNA form, the CDR3 reads TGCGCCAGCAGCTCGGGAGGAGGGTTAAATGAAAAACTGTTTTTT.